The rows below give T cell receptor beta chains drawn from one sample of a study of blood T cells in healthy people across ages. TCRdb fed the 5' RACE reads into MiXCR, producing one record per CDR3 protein. The table shows about 640,000 distinct CDR3 sequences, with under 65% occurring only once. The sample taken for sequencing was blood. These receptors all come from a man in his sixties in good health. Each CDR3 is given with its conserved first and last residue. A D gene is named only where the DNA matches it firmly. Clone size is not always given. Where it is, it says once, few, many or a class for expanded clones.

cdr3_aa: CASSLAGRGTDTQYF
cdr3_nt: TGCGCCAGCAGCTTGGCAGGGCGGGGTACAGATACGCAGTATTTT
v_call: TRBV5-1
d_call: .
j_call: TRBJ2-3
clone_size: .

cdr3_aa: CASSGVAGALYNEQFF
cdr3_nt: TGTGCCAGCAGCGGGGTAGCGGGAGCATTGTACAATGAGCAGTTCTTC
v_call: TRBV9
d_call: TRBD2
j_call: TRBJ2-1
clone_size: .

cdr3_aa: CASSQEGAGWTYEQYF
cdr3_nt: TGTGCCAGCAGTCAGGAGGGGGCGGGTTGGACCTACGAGCAGTACTTC
v_call: TRBV28
d_call: .
j_call: TRBJ2-7
clone_size: once

cdr3_aa: CASNPASGATDTQYF
cdr3_nt: TGCGCCAGCAACCCGGCTAGCGGGGCGACAGATACGCAGTATTTT
v_call: TRBV5-1
d_call: TRBD2
j_call: TRBJ2-3
clone_size: .

cdr3_aa: CASSQDRGSATDTQYF
cdr3_nt: TGCGCCAGCAGCCAAGATAGGGGCTCGGCCACAGATACGCAGTATTTT
v_call: TRBV4-1
d_call: .
j_call: TRBJ2-3
clone_size: many

cdr3_aa: CSAAGGRGSEDTQYF
cdr3_nt: TGCAGTGCTGCAGGCGGTAGAGGGTCCGAAGATACGCAGTATTTT
v_call: TRBV20-1
d_call: .
j_call: TRBJ2-3
clone_size: few

cdr3_aa: CASSTSTGGGINHQPQHF
cdr3_nt: TGTGCCAGCAGCACCTCGACAGGGGGAGGCATTAACCATCAGCCCCAGCATTTT
v_call: TRBV6-1
d_call: TRBD1
j_call: TRBJ1-5
clone_size: .

cdr3_aa: CSVGEGALRANEQFF
cdr3_nt: TGCAGCGTTGGGGAGGGGGCTCTTCGGGCCAATGAGCAGTTCTTC
v_call: TRBV29-1
d_call: .
j_call: TRBJ2-1
clone_size: few

cdr3_aa: CASSLVTGKQETQYF
cdr3_nt: TGTGCCAGCAGCTTAGTGACAGGGAAACAAGAGACCCAGTACTTC
v_call: TRBV7-2
d_call: TRBD1
j_call: TRBJ2-5
clone_size: .

cdr3_aa: CASSRDGNSPLHF
cdr3_nt: TGTGCCAGCAGTCGGGACGGGAATTCACCCCTCCACTTT
v_call: TRBV12-3/TRBV12-4
d_call: .
j_call: TRBJ1-6
clone_size: .

cdr3_aa: CASSPHEQFF
cdr3_nt: TGTGCCAGCAGCCCCCATGAGCAGTTCTTC
v_call: TRBV7-9
d_call: .
j_call: TRBJ2-1
clone_size: few

cdr3_aa: CSAPDGPQGYNEQFF
cdr3_nt: TGCAGTGCTCCAGATGGTCCCCAGGGTTACAATGAGCAGTTCTTC
v_call: TRBV20-1
d_call: .
j_call: TRBJ2-1
clone_size: .

cdr3_aa: CAGSVEPRMNTEAFF
cdr3_nt: TGTGCCGGCAGCGTAGAACCCAGGATGAACACTGAAGCTTTCTTT
v_call: TRBV9
d_call: .
j_call: TRBJ1-1
clone_size: .

cdr3_aa: CAPQGEDASYTEQFF
cdr3_nt: TGTGCCCCACAAGGGGAGGATGCATCCTACACTGAGCAGTTCTTC
v_call: TRBV10-3
d_call: .
j_call: TRBJ2-1
clone_size: once

cdr3_aa: CASIRGEEKLFF
cdr3_nt: TGTGCCAGCATCCGGGGGGAAGAAAAACTGTTTTTT
v_call: TRBV6-5
d_call: .
j_call: TRBJ1-4
clone_size: once

cdr3_aa: CASRGANNYGYTF
cdr3_nt: TGCGCCAGCAGGGGAGCGAATAACTATGGCTACACCTTC
v_call: TRBV10-2
d_call: .
j_call: TRBJ1-2
clone_size: .

cdr3_aa: CASSELRANTEAFF
cdr3_nt: TGTGCCAGCAGTGAACTCAGGGCCAACACTGAAGCTTTCTTT
v_call: TRBV6-1
d_call: .
j_call: TRBJ1-1
clone_size: .

cdr3_aa: CAISDGIGGNNEQFF
cdr3_nt: TGTGCCATCAGTGATGGAATAGGTGGGAACAATGAGCAGTTCTTC
v_call: TRBV10-3
d_call: .
j_call: TRBJ2-1
clone_size: once

cdr3_aa: CASSPPPGEQFF
cdr3_nt: TGTGCCAGCAGTCCCCCCCCGGGGGAGCAGTTCTTC
v_call: TRBV12-3/TRBV12-4
d_call: .
j_call: TRBJ2-1
clone_size: .

cdr3_aa: CASSWGGDTEAFF
cdr3_nt: TGCGCCAGCAGCTGGGGCGGGGACACTGAAGCTTTCTTT
v_call: TRBV5-1
d_call: .
j_call: TRBJ1-1
clone_size: few

cdr3_aa: CASGRGGFYNEQFF
cdr3_nt: TGTGCTAGTGGGCGCGGGGGGTTCTACAATGAGCAGTTCTTC
v_call: TRBV12-5
d_call: TRBD2
j_call: TRBJ2-1
clone_size: few

cdr3_aa: CASSLDRDPTDTQYF
cdr3_nt: TGTGCCAGCAGCCTCGACAGGGACCCCACAGATACGCAGTATTTT
v_call: TRBV7-9
d_call: TRBD1
j_call: TRBJ2-3
clone_size: .

cdr3_aa: CASTNPRTGYGYTF
cdr3_nt: TGTGCCAGCACCAACCCCAGGACAGGTTATGGCTACACCTTC
v_call: TRBV5-6
d_call: TRBD1
j_call: TRBJ1-2
clone_size: .

cdr3_aa: CASSRGRGTWDTQYF
cdr3_nt: TGTGCCAGCAGTCGGGGGAGGGGAACCTGGGATACGCAGTATTTT
v_call: TRBV12-3/TRBV12-4
d_call: TRBD2
j_call: TRBJ2-3
clone_size: .

cdr3_aa: CASSLDPTGIYEQYF
cdr3_nt: TGCGCCAGCAGCTTGGATCCCACAGGGATCTACGAGCAGTACTTC
v_call: TRBV5-1
d_call: .
j_call: TRBJ2-7
clone_size: .

cdr3_aa: CASSLGTAATNEKLFF
cdr3_nt: TGTGCCAGCAGTTTAGGGACCGCTGCAACTAATGAAAAACTGTTTTTT
v_call: TRBV6-1
d_call: .
j_call: TRBJ1-4
clone_size: .

cdr3_aa: CSAREGTRGHEQFF
cdr3_nt: TGCAGTGCTAGAGAGGGGACCCGAGGGCATGAGCAGTTCTTC
v_call: TRBV20-1
d_call: .
j_call: TRBJ2-1
clone_size: .

cdr3_aa: CASSQRLQGENTEAFF
cdr3_nt: TGCGCCAGCAGCCAGCGGTTACAGGGGGAGAACACTGAAGCTTTCTTT
v_call: TRBV4-1
d_call: TRBD1
j_call: TRBJ1-1
clone_size: .

cdr3_aa: CASSHNGYTF
cdr3_nt: TGTGCCAGCAGTCATAATGGCTACACCTTC
v_call: TRBV25-1
d_call: .
j_call: TRBJ1-2
clone_size: few

cdr3_aa: CASNLGGGPEDTQYF
cdr3_nt: TGTGCCAGCAACCTGGGCGGGGGGCCTGAAGATACGCAGTATTTT
v_call: TRBV5-6
d_call: TRBD2
j_call: TRBJ2-3
clone_size: .

cdr3_aa: CAIGWTAYEQYF
cdr3_nt: TGTGCCATCGGGTGGACAGCCTACGAGCAGTACTTC
v_call: TRBV10-3
d_call: .
j_call: TRBJ2-7
clone_size: few

cdr3_aa: CASSLRGRGTGELFF
cdr3_nt: TGTGCCAGCAGCTTGAGGGGAAGGGGGACCGGGGAGCTGTTTTTT
v_call: TRBV7-2
d_call: .
j_call: TRBJ2-2
clone_size: many

cdr3_aa: CASSLSREPYEQYF
cdr3_nt: TGCGCCAGCAGCTTGTCTCGCGAACCCTACGAGCAGTACTTC
v_call: TRBV5-1
d_call: .
j_call: TRBJ2-7
clone_size: .

cdr3_aa: CASPPTRTGGRETQYF
cdr3_nt: TGTGCCAGCCCACCAACCAGGACAGGGGGCAGGGAGACCCAGTACTTC
v_call: TRBV18
d_call: TRBD1
j_call: TRBJ2-5
clone_size: .

cdr3_aa: CASSITKLTGKDEKLFF
cdr3_nt: TGTGCCAGCAGCATCACCAAATTGACAGGGAAGGATGAAAAACTGTTTTTT
v_call: TRBV7-9
d_call: TRBD1
j_call: TRBJ1-4
clone_size: few

cdr3_aa: CSASSAGETQYF
cdr3_nt: TGCAGTGCTAGTTCGGCCGGGGAGACCCAGTACTTC
v_call: TRBV20-1
d_call: .
j_call: TRBJ2-5
clone_size: .

cdr3_aa: CSARGRANYGYTF
cdr3_nt: TGCAGTGCTAGGGGACGGGCTAACTATGGCTACACCTTC
v_call: TRBV20-1
d_call: .
j_call: TRBJ1-2
clone_size: .

cdr3_aa: CSARDLSEGAYEQYF
cdr3_nt: TGCAGTGCTAGAGACCTTAGCGAGGGGGCCTACGAGCAGTACTTC
v_call: TRBV20-1
d_call: .
j_call: TRBJ2-7
clone_size: .

cdr3_aa: CSATTVTPGCTF
cdr3_nt: TGCAGTGCTACAACGGTGACCCCTGGCTGCACCTTC
v_call: TRBV20-1
d_call: .
j_call: TRBJ1-2
clone_size: .

cdr3_aa: CASNLPQGGNEQFF
cdr3_nt: TGTGCCAGCAACCTGCCTCAGGGGGGCAATGAGCAGTTCTTC
v_call: TRBV6-1
d_call: .
j_call: TRBJ2-1
clone_size: .

cdr3_aa: CASSYDRAYNEQFF
cdr3_nt: TGTGCCAGCAGCTACGACAGGGCCTACAATGAGCAGTTCTTC
v_call: TRBV5-6
d_call: TRBD1
j_call: TRBJ2-1
clone_size: .

cdr3_aa: CASSYETAGTQYF
cdr3_nt: TGTGCCAGCAGTTATGAGACAGCAGGGACCCAGTACTTC
v_call: TRBV6-5
d_call: .
j_call: TRBJ2-5
clone_size: .

cdr3_aa: CASSFRDRYSYNEQFF
cdr3_nt: TGTGCCAGCAGCTTCCGGGACAGGTACTCCTACAATGAGCAGTTCTTC
v_call: TRBV5-5
d_call: TRBD1
j_call: TRBJ2-1
clone_size: .

cdr3_aa: CATRLTDRPSWDGYTF
cdr3_nt: TGTGCCACCAGACTCACAGACAGGCCATCGTGGGATGGCTACACCTTC
v_call: TRBV24-1
d_call: .
j_call: TRBJ1-2
clone_size: .